This T cell receptor beta chain comes out of a study of molecular identifiers for immune sequencing clone quantification. Via MiXCR, TCRdb re-called the PCR reads, giving one row per CDR3 protein. The sample yields about 98,000 distinct CDR3 sequences, about 32% seen once. This clonotype came up many times. The CDR3 has 13 amino acids. Trimming cost V 3 bases and J 6 bases; bases outside gene matches: 4. Germline values: CDR1 SNHLY, CDR2 FYNNEI. The chain employs TRBV2 and TRBJ2-7; 8 nucleotides match TRBD1. Sequenced sample: naive CD8+ T cells from blood, with Jurkat cell RNA spiked in. Subset reported: FACS-sorted CD8+CD4-CCR7+CD45RA+ naive T cells. The sequence was obtained from a human donor in good health. Some libraries in this study had Jurkat cell RNA spiked in. This chain's CDR3 is CASSDRGLGEQYF. The DNA for the CDR3 is TGTGCCAGCAGTGACAGGGGGCTGGGCGAGCAGTACTTC.